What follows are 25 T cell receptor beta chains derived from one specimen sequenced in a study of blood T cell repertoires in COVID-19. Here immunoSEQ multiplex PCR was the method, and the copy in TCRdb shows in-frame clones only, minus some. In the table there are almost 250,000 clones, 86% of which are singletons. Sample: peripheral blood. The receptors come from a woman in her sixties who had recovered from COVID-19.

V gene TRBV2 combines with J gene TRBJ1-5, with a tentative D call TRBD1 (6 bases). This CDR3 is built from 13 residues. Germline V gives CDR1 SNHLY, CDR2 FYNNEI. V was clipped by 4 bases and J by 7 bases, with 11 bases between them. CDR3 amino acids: CASSGSRGQPQHF. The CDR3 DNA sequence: TGTGCCAGCAGTGGGTCCAGGGGACAGCCCCAGCATTTT.

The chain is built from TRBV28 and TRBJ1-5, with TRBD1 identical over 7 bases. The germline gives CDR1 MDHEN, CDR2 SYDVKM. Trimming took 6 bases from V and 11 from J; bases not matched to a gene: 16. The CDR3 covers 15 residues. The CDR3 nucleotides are TGTGCCAGCAGCCCCCTAGGGACAGCAACTACCGCCCAGCATTTT. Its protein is CASSPLGTATTAQHF.

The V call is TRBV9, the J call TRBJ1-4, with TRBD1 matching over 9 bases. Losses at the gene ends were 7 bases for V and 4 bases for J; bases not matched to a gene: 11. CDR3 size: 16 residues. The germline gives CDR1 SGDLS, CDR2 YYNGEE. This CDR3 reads CASAPGQGALNEKLFF. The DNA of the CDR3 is TGTGCCAGCGCTCCGGGACAGGGTGCCCTTAATGAAAAACTGTTTTTT.

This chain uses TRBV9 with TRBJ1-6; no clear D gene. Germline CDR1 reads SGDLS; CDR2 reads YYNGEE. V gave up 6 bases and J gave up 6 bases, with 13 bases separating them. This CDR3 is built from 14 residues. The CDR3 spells CASNLPLANSPLHF. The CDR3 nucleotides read TGTGCCAGCAACCTACCCTTAGCTAATTCACCCCTCCACTTT.

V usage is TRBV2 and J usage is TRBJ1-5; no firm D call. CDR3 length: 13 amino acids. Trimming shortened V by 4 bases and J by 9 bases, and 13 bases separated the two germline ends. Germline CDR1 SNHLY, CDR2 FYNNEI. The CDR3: CASSVPAGRPQHF. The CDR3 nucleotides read TGTGCCAGCAGTGTTCCTGCGGGTCGGCCCCAGCATTTT.

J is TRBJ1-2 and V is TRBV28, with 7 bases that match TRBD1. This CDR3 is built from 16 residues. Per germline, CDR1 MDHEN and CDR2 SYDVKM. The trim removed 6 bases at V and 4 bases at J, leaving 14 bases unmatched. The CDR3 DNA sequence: TGTGCCAGCAGACTCTTCGAAACAGGGGCTAGCTATGGCTACACCTTC. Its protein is CASRLFETGASYGYTF.

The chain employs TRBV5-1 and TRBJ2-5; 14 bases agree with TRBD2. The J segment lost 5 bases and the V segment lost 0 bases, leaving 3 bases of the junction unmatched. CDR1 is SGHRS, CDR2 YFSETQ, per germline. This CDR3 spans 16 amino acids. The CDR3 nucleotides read TGCGCCAGCAGCTTGGGACTAGCGGGGGGGTCTGAGACCCAGTACTTC. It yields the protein CASSLGLAGGSETQYF.

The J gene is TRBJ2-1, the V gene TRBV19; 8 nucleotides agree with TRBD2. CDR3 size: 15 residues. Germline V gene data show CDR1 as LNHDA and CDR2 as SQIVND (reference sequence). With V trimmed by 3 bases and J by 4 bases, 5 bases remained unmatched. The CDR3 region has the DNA TGTGCCAGTAGTATGCTGCGGGGGGCATACAATGAGCAGTTCTTC. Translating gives CASSMLRGAYNEQFF. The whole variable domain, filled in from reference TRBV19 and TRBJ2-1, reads DGGITQSPKYLFRKEGQNVTLSCEQNLNHDAMYWYRQDPGQGLRLIYYSQIVNDFQKGDIAEGYSVSREKKESFPLTVTSAQKNPTAFYLCASSMLRGAYNEQFFGPGTRLTVL.

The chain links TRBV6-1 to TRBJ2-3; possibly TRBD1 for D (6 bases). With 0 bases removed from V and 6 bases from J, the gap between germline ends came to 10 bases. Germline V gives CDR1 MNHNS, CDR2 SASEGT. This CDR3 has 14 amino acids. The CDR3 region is CASSEATRGDTQYF. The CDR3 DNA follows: TGTGCCAGCAGTGAAGCGACAAGGGGGGATACGCAGTATTTT.

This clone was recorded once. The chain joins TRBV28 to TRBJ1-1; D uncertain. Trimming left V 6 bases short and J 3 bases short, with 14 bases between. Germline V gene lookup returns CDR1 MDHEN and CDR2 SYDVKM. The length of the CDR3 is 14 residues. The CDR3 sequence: CASSLVGVDTEAFF. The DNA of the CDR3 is TGTGCCAGCAGCCTCGTCGGTGTGGACACTGAAGCTTTCTTT.

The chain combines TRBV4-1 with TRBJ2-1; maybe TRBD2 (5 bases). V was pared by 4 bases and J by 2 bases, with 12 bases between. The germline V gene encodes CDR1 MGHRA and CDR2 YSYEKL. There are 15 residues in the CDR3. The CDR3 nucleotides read TGCGCCAGCAGCCTAAGCGGAGTCACCTACAATGAGCAGTTCTTC. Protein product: CASSLSGVTYNEQFF.

The CDR3 protein is CASSPTGDTSGANVLTF. CDR3 nucleotide sequence: TGTGCCAGCTCACCAACCGGGGATACCTCTGGGGCCAACGTCCTGACTTTC. V and J are TRBV18 and TRBJ2-6; D may be TRBD2 (5 bases). Trimming stripped 2 bases from V and 0 bases from J, with 11 bases between. The length of the CDR3 is 17 residues. The germline gives CDR1 KGHSH, CDR2 LQKENI.

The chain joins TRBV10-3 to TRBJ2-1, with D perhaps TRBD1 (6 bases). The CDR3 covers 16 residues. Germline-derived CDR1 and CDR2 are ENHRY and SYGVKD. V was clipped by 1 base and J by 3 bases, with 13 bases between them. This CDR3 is CAISEWEKGVYNEQFF. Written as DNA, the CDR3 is TGTGCCATCAGTGAGTGGGAAAAGGGGGTCTACAATGAGCAGTTCTTC.

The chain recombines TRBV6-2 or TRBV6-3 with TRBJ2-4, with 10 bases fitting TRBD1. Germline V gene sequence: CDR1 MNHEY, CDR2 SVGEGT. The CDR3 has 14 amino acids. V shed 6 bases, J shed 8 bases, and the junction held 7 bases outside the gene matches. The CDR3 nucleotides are TGTGCCAGCAGCCACCGGACAGGGGGGGACATTCAGTACTTC. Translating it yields CASSHRTGGDIQYF.

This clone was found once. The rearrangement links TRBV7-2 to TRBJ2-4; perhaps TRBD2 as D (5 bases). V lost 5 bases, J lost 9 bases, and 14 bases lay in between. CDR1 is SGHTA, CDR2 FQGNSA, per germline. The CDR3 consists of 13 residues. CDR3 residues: CASSLPAEVIQYF. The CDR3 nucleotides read TGTGCCAGCAGCCTCCCGGCGGAGGTCATTCAGTACTTC.

CDR3 sequence: CASSSAGGLADTQYF. CDR3 bases: TGTGCCAGCAGTTCCGCGGGGGGGCTGGCAGATACGCAGTATTTT. V usage is TRBV6-2 or TRBV6-3 and J usage is TRBJ2-3, with TRBD2 matching 9 bases. Germline CDR1 reads MNHEY; CDR2 reads SVGEGT. CDR3 length equals 15 residues. V was clipped by 4 bases and J by 4 bases; unmatched bases: 6.

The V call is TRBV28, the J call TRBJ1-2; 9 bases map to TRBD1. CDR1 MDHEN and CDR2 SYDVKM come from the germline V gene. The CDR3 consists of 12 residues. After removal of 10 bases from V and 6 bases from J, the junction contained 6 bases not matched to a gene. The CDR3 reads CAIQGAGDGYTF. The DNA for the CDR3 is TGTGCCATACAGGGGGCAGGTGATGGCTACACCTTC.

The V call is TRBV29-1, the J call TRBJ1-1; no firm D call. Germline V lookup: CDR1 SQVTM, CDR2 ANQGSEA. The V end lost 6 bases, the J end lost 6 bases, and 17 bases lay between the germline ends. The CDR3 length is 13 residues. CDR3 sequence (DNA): TGCAGCGTCCCTCACAGCCTTGGCGCTGAAGCTTTCTTT. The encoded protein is CSVPHSLGAEAFF.

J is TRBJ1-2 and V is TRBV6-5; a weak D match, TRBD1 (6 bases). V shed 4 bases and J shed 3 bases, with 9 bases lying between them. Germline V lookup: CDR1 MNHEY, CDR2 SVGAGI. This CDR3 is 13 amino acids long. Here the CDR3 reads CASSSSGDYGYTF. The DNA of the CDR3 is TGTGCCAGCAGTTCCTCAGGGGACTATGGCTACACCTTC.

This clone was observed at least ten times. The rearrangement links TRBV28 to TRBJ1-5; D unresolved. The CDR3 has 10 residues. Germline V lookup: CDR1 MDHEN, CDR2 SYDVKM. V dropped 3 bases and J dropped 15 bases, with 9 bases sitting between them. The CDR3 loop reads CASSLPVRHF. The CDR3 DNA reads TGTGCCAGCAGTTTGCCCGTGAGGCATTTT.

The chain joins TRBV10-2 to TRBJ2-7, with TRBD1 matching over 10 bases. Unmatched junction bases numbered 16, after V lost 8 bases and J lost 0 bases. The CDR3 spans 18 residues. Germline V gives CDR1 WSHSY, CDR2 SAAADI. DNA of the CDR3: TGCGCCAGCCACTTCGACAGGGGGCGACTAGCTGACTCCTACGAGCAGTACTTC. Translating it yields CASHFDRGRLADSYEQYF.

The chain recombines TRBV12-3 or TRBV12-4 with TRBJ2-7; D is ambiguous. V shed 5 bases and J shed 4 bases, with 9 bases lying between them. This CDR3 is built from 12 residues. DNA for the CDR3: TGTGCCAGCAGTCCCGCGGATTACGAGCAGTACTTC. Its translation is CASSPADYEQYF.

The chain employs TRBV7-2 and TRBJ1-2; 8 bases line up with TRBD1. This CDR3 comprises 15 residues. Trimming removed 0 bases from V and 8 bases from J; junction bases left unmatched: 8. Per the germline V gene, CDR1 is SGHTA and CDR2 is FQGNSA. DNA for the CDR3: TGTGCCAGCAGCTTAGCGGTTTCAGGGGGCGGCGGCTACACCTTC. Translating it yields CASSLAVSGGGGYTF.

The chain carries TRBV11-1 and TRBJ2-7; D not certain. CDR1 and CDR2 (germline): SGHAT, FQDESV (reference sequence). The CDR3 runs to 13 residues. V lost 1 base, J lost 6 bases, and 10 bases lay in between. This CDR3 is CASSLVGGREQYF. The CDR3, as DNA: TGTGCCAGCAGCTTAGTTGGTGGGCGCGAGCAGTACTTC. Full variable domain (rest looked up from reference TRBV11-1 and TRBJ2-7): EAEVAQSPRYKITEKSQAVAFWCDPISGHATLYWYRQILGQGPELLVQFQDESVVDDSQLPKDRFSAERLKGVDSTLKIQPAELGDSAMYLCASSLVGGREQYFGPGTRLTVT.

The CDR3 DNA reads as TGTGCCAGCAGCCGGACAGGGCGGGAGACCCAGTACTTC. This codes for CASSRTGRETQYF. The V call is TRBV2, the J call TRBJ2-5; 8 nucleotides match TRBD1. CDR1 is SNHLY and CDR2 is FYNNEI in the germline V gene. The length of the CDR3 is 13 residues. V gave up 6 bases and J gave up 5 bases; unmatched junction bases: 5.